This passage covers 27 T cell receptor beta chains from one sample sequenced in a study of T-cell memory formation after mild COVID-19. TCRdb processed the 5' RACE reads anew with MiXCR; each CDR3 protein has one entry. The repertoire holds hundreds of thousands of distinct CDR3 sequences, with 20% to 25% as singletons. The sequencing input was PBMCs or a T cell subset sorted from them (not recorded which). The source of these receptors is an adult woman who had mild COVID-19 (a few samples of this study predate the infection). Cell type and time point are not known.

The chain combines TRBV24-1 with TRBJ1-2; 7 bases line up with TRBD1. The CDR3 is 12 amino acids. The V segment lost 10 bases and the J segment 1 base; nucleotides outside the gene matches: 2. Germline V gene data show CDR1 as KGHDR and CDR2 as SFDVKD. CDR3 DNA sequence: TGTGCCACAGGACAGGATAACTATGGCTACACCTTC. Encoded protein: CATGQDNYGYTF.

The J gene is TRBJ2-1, the V gene TRBV9; 8 bases align to TRBD2. Germline loops: CDR1 SGDLS, CDR2 YYNGEE. CDR3 length equals 15 residues. V lost 0 bases to trimming and J lost 7 bases; unmatched junction nucleotides: 6. CDR3 coding DNA: TGTGCCAGCAGCGTAGGGGCGGGGGGCGGAAATGAGCAGTTCTTC. It specifies CASSVGAGGGNEQFF. The complete variable domain, with remaining parts taken from reference TRBV9 and TRBJ2-1, reads DSGVTQTPKHLITATGQRVTLRCSPRSGDLSVYWYQQSLDQGLQFLIQYYNGEERAKGNILERFSAQQFPDLHSELNLSSLELGDSALYFCASSVGAGGGNEQFFGPGTRLTVL.

The chain recombines TRBV5-4 with TRBJ2-3, with 8 bases that match TRBD2. Trimming removed 6 bases from V and 8 bases from J; junction bases left unmatched: 5. Germline assignment: CDR1 SGHNT and CDR2 YYREEE (reference sequence). CDR3 size: 12 residues. The CDR3 DNA sequence: TGTGCCAGCACAACGGGGGGGGGTACGCAGTATTTT. Residues: CASTTGGGTQYF.

The V call is TRBV29-1, the J call TRBJ2-3; D unresolved. This CDR3 contains 13 residues. The germline gives CDR1 SQVTM, CDR2 ANQGSEA. V lost 7 bases and J lost 5, with 16 bases in between. The CDR3, as DNA: TGCAGCGCCCGCCACAGTACGGAAGATACGCAGTATTTT. It encodes CSARHSTEDTQYF.

In this sample, this clonotype turned up a few times. The chain couples TRBV20-1 to TRBJ2-5; 10 bases fit TRBD1. CDR3 length equals 14 residues. The germline V gene encodes CDR1 DFQATT and CDR2 SNEGSKA (reference sequence). V lost 4 bases to trimming and J lost 9 bases; unmatched junction nucleotides: 11. CDR3 in amino acids: CSATGTGVGGAQYF. CDR3 sequence (DNA): TGCAGTGCTACCGGGACAGGGGTCGGAGGGGCCCAGTACTTC.

The J gene is TRBJ1-6, the V gene TRBV12-3 or TRBV12-4, with 7 bases lining up with TRBD1. The CDR3 is 15 amino acids. V trimming: 4 bases; J trimming: 7 bases; junction bases outside the gene matches: 7. The CDR3 nucleotides read TGTGCCAGCAGTTCCACTGACAGGGTAAATTCACCCCTCCACTTT. This translates into CASSSTDRVNSPLHF.

The gene calls are TRBV5-1 and TRBJ2-7; D gene ambiguous. V was shortened by 5 bases and J by 3 bases, with 9 bases between the two germline ends. CDR3 length: 12 residues. The germline V gene encodes CDR1 SGHRS and CDR2 YFSETQ. CDR3 DNA: TGCGCCAGCAGTATGGGCGTCTACGAGCAGTACTTC. It specifies CASSMGVYEQYF.

The V call is TRBV9, the J call TRBJ1-1; D is undetermined. In germline, CDR1 is SGDLS, CDR2 YYNGEE. The length of the CDR3 is 14 residues. V was shortened by 4 bases and J by 5 bases, with 15 bases between the two germline ends. The chain's CDR3 is CASSPQGGRTEAFF. As DNA, the CDR3 is TGTGCCAGCAGCCCCCAAGGAGGGAGGACTGAAGCTTTCTTT.

The chain links TRBV7-2 to TRBJ1-1, with D unresolved. The germline CDR1 and CDR2 sequences are SGHTA and FQGNSA. The CDR3 length is 15 residues. Trimming shortened V by 5 bases and J by 3 bases, and 16 bases separated the two germline ends. The CDR3 spells CASSLRTGMDTEAFF. The CDR3 DNA reads as TGTGCCAGCAGCCTCAGGACGGGGATGGACACTGAAGCTTTCTTT.

Only a few counts were recorded for this clonotype. CDR3 sequence reads: CASSYGPGPAGEQFF. The DNA of the CDR3 is TGTGCCAGCAGTTACGGCCCGGGACCAGCTGGGGAGCAGTTCTTC. The genes are TRBV6-5 and TRBJ2-1, with D possibly called TRBD1 or TRBD2 (5 bases each). The germline V gene encodes CDR1 MNHEY and CDR2 SVGAGI. This CDR3 comprises 15 residues. Trimming removed 2 bases from V and 10 bases from J, with 18 bases in between.

The rearrangement links TRBV30 to TRBJ1-2; D uncertain. The CDR3 has 12 residues. The V and J ends lost 5 bases and 4 bases respectively, with 11 bases between them. Germline V lookup: CDR1 GTSNPN, CDR2 SVGIG (reference sequence). DNA for the CDR3: TGTGCCTGGGTATCATCTAGCTATGGCTACACCTTC. This gives the protein CAWVSSSYGYTF.

This clonotype was detected a few times. The V call is TRBV2, the J call TRBJ1-1; perhaps TRBD1 as D (6 bases). CDR3 length equals 14 residues. V gave up 7 bases and J gave up 8 bases, with 20 bases separating them. The germline CDR1 and CDR2 sequences are SNHLY and FYNNEI. CDR3 region: CASKASNGGGEAFF. The CDR3, as DNA: TGTGCCAGCAAGGCGTCAAACGGGGGCGGGGAAGCTTTCTTT.

The chain employs TRBV18 and TRBJ2-3, with a tentative D call TRBD1 (5 bases). V was trimmed by 5 bases and J by 2 bases, leaving 8 bases between them. CDR1 KGHSH and CDR2 LQKENI come from the germline V gene. This CDR3 contains 13 residues. In DNA, the CDR3 is TGTGCCAGCTCATCAGGGCACACAGATACGCAGTATTTT. Its protein is CASSSGHTDTQYF.

This clonotype turned up a few times. The genes are TRBV7-9 and TRBJ2-5; D not resolved. V lost 5 bases to trimming and J lost 4 bases, with 20 bases between them. Germline lookup yields CDR1 SEHNR and CDR2 FQNEAQ (reference sequence). CDR3 length: 16 amino acids. CDR3 loop: CASSPRAGGERETQYF. The DNA of the CDR3 is TGTGCCAGCAGCCCCCGCGCCGGTGGTGAGCGAGAGACCCAGTACTTC.

The rearrangement uses TRBV5-5 and TRBJ2-4, with D maybe TRBD1 (7 bases). Germline V gene lookup returns CDR1 SGHKS and CDR2 YYEKEE (reference sequence). V was clipped by 4 bases and J by 11 bases, with 19 bases between them. This CDR3 comprises 14 residues. CDR3: CASSLEGQSAFQYF. In nucleotides, the CDR3 is TGTGCCAGCAGCCTGGAGGGACAGAGCGCTTTTCAGTACTTC.

The chain uses TRBV7-6 and TRBJ1-1, with unresolved D. From germline, CDR1 is SGHVS and CDR2 FNYEAQ. The ends were cut back, 1 base at V and 5 bases at J, with 8 bases in the middle. The CDR3 runs to 13 residues. The CDR3 DNA is TGTGCCAGCAGCTTAGGCAAAGGGACTGAAGCTTTCTTT. Its translation is CASSLGKGTEAFF.

This clonotype was found a few times. The rearrangement links TRBV30 to TRBJ2-1, with 8 positions matching TRBD2. Per germline, CDR1 GTSNPN and CDR2 SVGIG (reference sequence). V shed 5 bases, J shed 8 bases, and the junction held 5 bases outside the gene matches. This CDR3 contains 12 residues. CDR3 in amino acids: CAWRGGVDEQFF. The CDR3 DNA reads as TGTGCCTGGCGGGGGGGCGTAGATGAGCAGTTCTTC.

J is TRBJ1-1 and V is TRBV7-9, with TRBD1 as a possible D gene (6 bases). Germline V CDR1 and CDR2: SEHNR, FQNEAQ (reference sequence). The V end lost 5 bases, the J end lost 0 bases, and 16 bases lay between the germline ends. This CDR3 region has 16 residues. The CDR3 DNA reads TGTGCCAGCAGCCTAGGGGGGGGACAAATGAACACTGAAGCTTTCTTT. Translating gives CASSLGGGQMNTEAFF. Full variable domain (missing parts from reference TRBV7-9 and TRBJ1-1): DTGVSQNPRHKITKRGQNVTFRCDPISEHNRLYWYRQTLGQGPEFLTYFQNEAQLEKSRLLSDRFSAERPKGSFSTLEIQRTEQGDSAMYLCASSLGGGQMNTEAFFGQGTRLTVV.

The J gene is TRBJ1-1, the V gene TRBV12-3 or TRBV12-4; D unclear. The CDR3 contains 13 residues. The V end was cut by 2 bases, the J end by 4 bases, with 8 bases between. CDR3 bases: TGTGCCAGCAGTTTAAGATACGCCACTGAAGCTTTCTTT. It encodes CASSLRYATEAFF.

This clonotype was recorded at least ten times. This rearrangement joins TRBV15 to TRBJ2-1; 9 bases fit TRBD2. CDR1 and CDR2 (germline): LNHNV, YYDKDF (reference sequence). The trim removed 1 base at V and 2 bases at J, leaving 3 bases unmatched. The CDR3 contains 16 residues. CDR3 amino acids: CATSRGAGGTYNEQFF. CDR3 sequence (DNA): TGTGCCACCAGCAGAGGAGCGGGGGGAACCTACAATGAGCAGTTCTTC.

The genes are TRBV20-1 and TRBJ2-5; D remains ambiguous. There are 13 residues in the CDR3. CDR1 and CDR2 (germline): DFQATT, SNEGSKA (reference sequence). V gave up 1 base and J gave up 9 bases, with 15 bases separating them. CDR3: CSARGVQLASQYF. DNA for the CDR3: TGCAGTGCTAGAGGTGTGCAATTGGCCTCCCAGTACTTC.

The V call is TRBV24-1, the J call TRBJ2-2; D gene ambiguous. The CDR3 length is 15 residues. V was clipped by 4 bases and J by 3 bases, with 11 bases between them. Germline values: CDR1 KGHDR, CDR2 SFDVKD. The CDR3 spells CATSDPDVYTGELFF. CDR3 nucleotides: TGTGCCACCAGTGACCCGGACGTGTACACCGGGGAGCTGTTTTTT.

This clonotype was detected a few times. The V call is TRBV18, the J call TRBJ2-3; 14 bases are a match to TRBD2. V gave up 4 bases and J gave up 4 bases; unmatched junction bases: 1. The V gene's germline CDR1 is KGHSH and CDR2 LQKENI. There are 15 residues in the CDR3. This chain's CDR3 is CASSRTSGGSDTQYF. As DNA, the CDR3 is TGTGCCAGCTCACGGACTAGCGGGGGGTCAGATACGCAGTATTTT. The whole variable domain, remainder taken from reference TRBV18 and TRBJ2-3, is NAGVMQNPRHLVRRRGQEARLRCSPMKGHSHVYWYRQLPEEGLKFMVYLQKENIIDESGMPKERFSAEFPKEGPSILRIQQVVRGDSAAYFCASSRTSGGSDTQYFGPGTRLTVL.

The chain combines TRBV24-1 with TRBJ1-2, with a possible D match to TRBD1 (6 bases). V was pared by 3 bases and J by 3 bases, with 13 bases between. The CDR3 is made up of 15 amino acids. Looked up from germline, CDR1 is KGHDR and CDR2 is SFDVKD. The CDR3 DNA sequence: TGTGCCACCAGTGATCCCCGTCGGACAGACTATGGCTACACCTTC. The encoded protein is CATSDPRRTDYGYTF.

This chain links TRBV5-1 with TRBJ1-1; 9 bases are shared with TRBD1. CDR1 SGHRS and CDR2 YFSETQ come from the germline V gene. This CDR3 contains 16 residues. The ends lost 3 bases at V and 0 bases at J; junction bases unmatched: 6. Here the CDR3 DNA reads TGCGCCAGCAGCTACAGACAGGGGGGCATGAACACTGAAGCTTTCTTT. This sequence encodes CASSYRQGGMNTEAFF.

This chain connects TRBV7-2 to TRBJ2-5; 9 bases map to TRBD2. V was clipped by 3 bases and J by 5 bases; unmatched bases: 13. There are 17 residues in the CDR3. The V gene's germline CDR1 is SGHTA and CDR2 FQGNSA. CDR3 nucleotide sequence: TGTGCCAGCAGCTTTTTCATTAGCGGGAGAGTTAGCGAGACCCAGTACTTC. It encodes CASSFFISGRVSETQYF.

This rearrangement joins TRBV18 to TRBJ2-2, with D uncertain. Germline assignment: CDR1 KGHSH and CDR2 LQKENI. This CDR3 spans 15 amino acids. Trimming shortened V by 0 bases and J by 4 bases, and 9 bases separated the two germline ends. CDR3 amino acids: CASSPPTGRTGELFF. The CDR3 nucleotides read TGTGCCAGCTCACCACCAACCGGACGCACCGGGGAGCTGTTTTTT.